The rows below give T cell receptor beta chains drawn from one sample of a study of T-cell reconstitution after alpha-beta-depleted transplantation in children. TCRdb passed the PCR reads through MiXCR, listing each CDR3 protein once. The table lists a few hundred thousand distinct CDR3 sequences, approximately 10% of them singletons. This specimen consisted of PBMCs from the stem cell graft donor, obtained from the stem cell graft. These TCRs come from a human donor who donated a stem cell graft to a child with acute lymphoblastic leukemia. CDR3s include the opening cysteine and the closing phenylalanine or tryptophan. Fields, in order: J gene, V gene, clone size, D gene, CDR3 protein, CDR3 DNA. A D gene is named only where the DNA matches it firmly. The size field is filled for only some rows; it gives once, few, many or a size class.

>TRBJ2-7|TRBV20-1|few|NA
CSASNGEQYF
TGCAGTGCTAGCAATGGCGAGCAGTACTTC
>TRBJ2-7|TRBV27|few|NA
CATRFLGGYEQYF
TGTGCCACCAGGTTTTTGGGCGGCTACGAGCAGTACTTC
>TRBJ2-3|TRBV27|NA|NA
CASSLQAPRWASTDTQYF
TGTGCCAGCAGCCTACAAGCGCCAAGGTGGGCTAGCACAGATACGCAGTATTTT
>TRBJ2-3|TRBV9|few|NA
CASSVAGALTDTQYF
TGTGCCAGCAGCGTAGCGGGAGCCCTCACAGATACGCAGTATTTT
>TRBJ2-7|TRBV10-3|few|NA
CAISGAGRSYEQYF
TGTGCCATCAGTGGCGCCGGGAGATCCTACGAGCAGTACTTC
>TRBJ1-2|TRBV5-1|NA|NA
CASSLVGGASGYTF
TGCGCCAGCAGCTTGGTCGGGGGCGCGTCTGGCTACACCTTC
>TRBJ2-7|TRBV10-3|NA|TRBD2
CAISGTSENIPHEQYF
TGTGCCATCAGCGGGACTAGCGAGAATATTCCCCACGAGCAGTACTTC
>TRBJ2-5|TRBV24-1|few|NA
CATSVGIQETQYF
TGTGCCACCTCAGTCGGAATACAAGAGACCCAGTACTTC
>TRBJ2-3|TRBV6-2/TRBV6-3|NA|NA
CASSYGAGHTQYF
TGTGCCAGCAGTTACGGGGCGGGGCATACGCAGTATTTT
>TRBJ2-7|TRBV7-8|few|TRBD2
CASSPAGEYEQYF
TGTGCCAGCAGCCCGGCGGGGGAATACGAGCAGTACTTC
>TRBJ1-2|TRBV5-1|NA|NA
CASSLDTAGYTF
TGCGCCAGCAGCTTGGACACCGCGGGCTACACCTTC
>TRBJ2-3|TRBV28|NA|NA
CAASSPRGTSTDTQYF
TGTGCCGCCAGCTCACCGAGGGGGACTAGCACAGATACGCAGTATTTT
>TRBJ2-7|TRBV20-1|NA|NA
CSAPAGTASYEQYF
TGCAGTGCTCCCGCCGGGACGGCCTCCTACGAGCAGTACTTC
>TRBJ2-1|TRBV11-3|many|TRBD2
CASSLDGREGRDEQFF
TGTGCCAGCAGCTTAGACGGGCGGGAGGGCCGCGATGAGCAGTTCTTC
>TRBJ1-2|TRBV25-1|few|NA
CASRGSSYGYTF
TGTGCCAGCAGGGGGAGCTCCTATGGCTACACCTTC
>TRBJ2-1|TRBV5-6|few|NA
CASSLAHGEQFF
TGTGCCAGCAGCTTGGCACACGGTGAGCAGTTCTTC